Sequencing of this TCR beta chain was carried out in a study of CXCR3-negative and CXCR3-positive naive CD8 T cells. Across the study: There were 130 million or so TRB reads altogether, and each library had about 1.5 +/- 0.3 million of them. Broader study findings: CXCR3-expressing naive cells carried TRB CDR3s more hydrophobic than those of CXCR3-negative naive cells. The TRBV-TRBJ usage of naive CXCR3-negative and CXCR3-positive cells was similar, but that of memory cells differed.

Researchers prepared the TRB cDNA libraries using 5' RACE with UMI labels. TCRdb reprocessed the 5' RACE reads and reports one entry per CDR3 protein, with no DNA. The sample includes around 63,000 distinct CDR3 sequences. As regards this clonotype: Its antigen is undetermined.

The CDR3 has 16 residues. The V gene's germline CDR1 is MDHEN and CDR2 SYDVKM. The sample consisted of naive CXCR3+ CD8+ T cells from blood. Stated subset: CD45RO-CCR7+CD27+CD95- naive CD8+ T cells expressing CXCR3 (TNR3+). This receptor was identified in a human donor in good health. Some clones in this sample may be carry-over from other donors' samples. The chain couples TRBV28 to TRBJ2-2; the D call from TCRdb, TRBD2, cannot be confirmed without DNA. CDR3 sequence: CASSFQASGITGELFF.